The present TCR beta chain was sequenced within a study of blood T cell repertoires in COVID-19. Study in general: There were acute and convalescent COVID-19 samples, and they came from the United States, Italy and Spain.

Germline CDR1 is LGHNA and CDR2 is YSLEER. The CDR3 contains 15 residues. V lost 0 bases, J lost 2 bases, and 10 bases lay in between. Method: immunoSEQ multiplex PCR; TCRdb's copy keeps in-frame clones and lacks some. The table has about 70,000 clones, more than 80% seen once. The receptor comes from a man in his forties or fifties with acute or convalescent COVID-19. The chain recombines TRBV4-3 with TRBJ1-1; perhaps TRBD1 as D (6 bases). The sequencing sample was made of peripheral blood. The CDR3 nucleotides read TGCGCCAGCAGCCAAGAATTGACAGGCAACACTGAAGCTTTCTTT. It specifies CASSQELTGNTEAFF.